Shown below are 11 T cell receptor beta chains from a single sample sequenced in a study of cytomegalovirus exposure and HLA in healthy donors. This PCR relied on a set of 60 Vbeta primers and 13 Jbeta primers. The assay was immunoSEQ multiplex PCR, and TCRdb's table has in-frame clones only and misses some. Found here are 200,000 or so clones, roughly 87% of them singletons; the top ten hold roughly 0.23%. The sequenced material came from PBMCs. The receptors were gathered from a girl in the first two years of life in good health and CMV-seronegative.

This rearrangement joins TRBV19 to TRBJ1-5; perhaps TRBD1 as D (6 bases). With 5 bases removed from V and 2 bases from J, the gap between germline ends came to 16 bases. The CDR3 consists of 16 residues. CDR1 LNHDA and CDR2 SQIVND come from the germline V gene (reference sequence). The CDR3 reads CASSSGGTVGNQPQHF. The CDR3 nucleotides are TGTGCCAGTAGTTCGGGGGGCACGGTGGGCAATCAGCCCCAGCATTTT.

This clone was seen only once. V is TRBV6-5 and J is TRBJ2-1; TRBD2 matches at 11 bases. The CDR3 consists of 15 residues. Germline V gene lookup returns CDR1 MNHEY and CDR2 SVGAGI. The trim removed 6 bases at V and 6 bases at J, leaving 7 bases unmatched. CDR3 in DNA: TGTGCCAGCAGGGTAGCGGGAGGGCTATCCAATGAGCAGTTCTTC. Translating it yields CASRVAGGLSNEQFF.

To note about this clone: Other nucleotide sequences from this sample produce the same CDR3. V usage is TRBV6-5 and J usage is TRBJ2-7, with 7 bases fitting TRBD2. Germline CDR1 and CDR2: MNHEY and SVGAGI. This CDR3 has 15 residues. With 0 bases clipped from V and 3 bases from J, the junction kept 5 bases outside the gene matches. Here the CDR3 DNA reads TGTGCCAGCAGTTACTCCTCGGCGGGAGTCTACGAGCAGTACTTC. It yields the protein CASSYSSAGVYEQYF.

This sequence joins TRBV7-8 and TRBJ2-3; D might be TRBD1 (6 bases). Trimming took 3 bases from V and 0 from J, leaving 13 bases between them. CDR3 size: 16 residues. Germline CDR1 reads SGHVS; CDR2 reads FQNEAQ. CDR3 DNA sequence: TGTGCCAGCAGCTTGCGACAGGCCGTGAGCACAGATACGCAGTATTTT. The encoded protein is CASSLRQAVSTDTQYF.

The V call is TRBV29-1, the J call TRBJ1-2; TRBD1 agrees at 8 bases. Looked up from germline, CDR1 is SQVTM and CDR2 is ANQGSEA. The length of the CDR3 is 13 residues. Trimming cost V 6 bases and J 4 bases; bases outside gene matches: 7. The DNA for the CDR3 is TGCAGCGTGGACAGACAGGGGATCTATGGCTACACCTTC. This encodes CSVDRQGIYGYTF.

V usage is TRBV27 and J usage is TRBJ1-2; tentatively, D is TRBD1 (6 bases). Germline-derived CDR1 and CDR2 are MNHEY and SMNVEV (reference sequence). V was trimmed by 2 bases and J by 5 bases, leaving 18 bases between them. The CDR3 covers 16 residues. The CDR3 DNA follows: TGTGCCAGCAGTTTAGGGGGACAAGGATTACGTTATGGCTACACCTTC. This translates into CASSLGGQGLRYGYTF.

This clone was found once. In DNA form, the CDR3 reads TGTGCCAGCAGCTTGGTGACTAGCGGGAGGCGTTACAATGAGCAGTTCTTC. Protein sequence: CASSLVTSGRRYNEQFF. This chain joins TRBV5-8 and TRBJ2-1; 13 bases are a match to TRBD2. Germline V gene lookup returns CDR1 SGHTS and CDR2 YDEGEE. Trimming took 0 bases from V and 4 from J; bases not matched to a gene: 4. This CDR3 is built from 17 residues.

The sample holds one count of this clone. The chain couples TRBV5-4 to TRBJ2-5, with 11 positions matching TRBD1. V trimming: 6 bases; J trimming: 2 bases; junction bases outside the gene matches: 9. The germline V gene has CDR1 SGHNT and CDR2 YYREEE (reference sequence). This CDR3 is 16 amino acids long. CDR3: CASTFPGTGGQETQYF. The CDR3 DNA reads TGTGCCAGCACCTTCCCAGGGACAGGGGGGCAAGAGACCCAGTACTTC.

The sample holds a few counts of this clone. The V and J genes are TRBV4-1 and TRBJ1-2; D not certain. The CDR3 totals 13 residues. Germline V gene sequence: CDR1 MGHRA, CDR2 YSYEKL. V lost 0 bases to trimming and J lost 2 bases, with 4 bases between them. DNA of the CDR3: TGCGCCAGCAGCCAAGATGGCAACTATGGCTACACCTTC. Translated: CASSQDGNYGYTF.

The chain is built from TRBV19 and TRBJ2-7, with 10 bases fitting TRBD1. Germline lookup yields CDR1 LNHDA and CDR2 SQIVND (reference sequence). This CDR3 is built from 15 residues. J was trimmed by 5 bases and V by 3 bases; bases with no gene match: 7. The CDR3 region has the DNA TGTGCCAGTAGTATGACCGGGACAGGGGTGGACGAGCAGTACTTC. This encodes CASSMTGTGVDEQYF.

This chain uses TRBV15 with TRBJ1-1, with D tentatively TRBD1 (5 bases). This CDR3 comprises 14 residues. The germline V gene encodes CDR1 LNHNV and CDR2 YYDKDF (reference sequence). Between the trimmed V and J ends, which lost 8 bases and 6 bases, there was a span of 19 bases. CDR3 amino acids: CATRTEGHRAEAFF. The CDR3 nucleotides read TGTGCCACCCGGACGGAGGGGCATAGGGCTGAAGCTTTCTTT. Looking up the rest from reference TRBV15 and TRBJ1-1 gives the full variable domain: DAMVIQNPRYQVTQFGKPVTLSCSQTLNHNVMYWYQQKSSQAPKLLFHYYDKDFNNEADTPDNFQSRRPNTSFCFLDIRSPGLGDTAMYLCATRTEGHRAEAFFGQGTRLTVV.